These 31 T cell receptor beta chains were sequenced from one sample in a study of blood T cells in healthy people across ages. It was with a sample-barcoded 5' primer and a J-beta primer mix that a second PCR of roughly 7 to 12 cycles was run. TCRdb re-derived calls from the 5' RACE reads in MiXCR, one entry per CDR3 protein. This sample has 1.4 million to 1.5 million distinct CDR3 sequences; around 39% occur once, and the top ten carry 7.9%. Sample: blood. The receptors come from a woman between 18 and 29 years old in good health.

Details on this clonotype: Compared with germline, one end of the junction differs, possibly owing to a read error. The chain links TRBV3-1 to TRBJ2-5; 8 bases are shared with TRBD2. TRBJ2-7 matches the DNA end more closely, so the J call is doubtful. Germline assignment: CDR1 LGHDT and CDR2 YNNKEL (reference sequence). This CDR3 region has 15 residues. CDR3 nucleotide sequence: TGCGCCAGCAGCCAAGCTCAGCGGGGGAGTTACGAGCAGTACTTC. Its protein is CASSQAQRGSYEQYF.

This chain joins TRBV7-9 and TRBJ1-4; no definite D call. The CDR3 spans 13 residues. Germline V gene sequence: CDR1 SEHNR, CDR2 FQNEAQ (reference sequence). With 5 bases removed from V and 10 bases from J, the gap between germline ends came to 14 bases. The CDR3 spells CASSPRTWGKLFF. CDR3 coding DNA: TGTGCCAGCAGCCCCCGCACATGGGGAAAACTGTTTTTT.

The chain combines TRBV20-1 with TRBJ1-2, with unresolved D. V lost 6 bases and J lost 1, with 15 bases in between. Germline V gene sequence: CDR1 DFQATT, CDR2 SNEGSKA (reference sequence). The CDR3 is made up of 14 amino acids. CDR3 amino acids: CSAPTDGDNYGYTF. DNA of the CDR3: TGCAGTGCACCCACCGACGGGGATAACTATGGCTACACCTTC.

This clonotype came up a few times. This rearrangement joins TRBV20-1 to TRBJ2-7; tentative D call: TRBD2 (6 bases). V lost 7 bases to trimming and J lost 2 bases, with 15 bases between them. The CDR3 extends over 13 amino acids. Germline CDR1 reads DFQATT; CDR2 reads SNEGSKA (reference sequence). CDR3 in amino acids: CSVTTSRTYEQYF. Written as DNA, the CDR3 is TGCAGTGTCACAACTAGCAGGACCTACGAGCAGTACTTC.

The chain links TRBV20-1 to TRBJ2-5; 10 bases are shared with TRBD2. Looked up from germline, CDR1 is DFQATT and CDR2 is SNEGSKA (reference sequence). After removal of 6 bases from V and 11 bases from J, the junction contained 18 bases not matched to a gene. The CDR3 runs 15 residues. CDR3 protein: CSAVLAGRDYNEQYF. CDR3 in DNA: TGCAGTGCCGTACTAGCGGGGAGGGACTACAATGAGCAGTACTTC.

The rearrangement links TRBV2 to TRBJ2-6; no clear D gene. Germline CDR1 and CDR2: SNHLY and FYNNEI. The V and J ends lost 4 bases and 0 bases respectively, with 7 bases between them. The CDR3 is 15 amino acids. In DNA form, the CDR3 reads TGTGCCAGCAGTGGCCTGCCCTCTGGGGCCAACGTCCTGACTTTC. Its protein is CASSGLPSGANVLTF.

This clonotype turned up a few times. The V and J genes are TRBV28 and TRBJ2-1, with TRBD2 matching over 8 bases. With 5 bases clipped from V and 7 bases from J, the junction kept 22 bases outside the gene matches. Germline-derived CDR1 and CDR2 are MDHEN and SYDVKM. The length of the CDR3 is 19 residues. In nucleotides, the CDR3 is TGTGCCAGCAGTAATCTTGGGGGGGTAGCGGGGCGGCCGGATAATGAGCAGTTCTTC. Protein sequence: CASSNLGGVAGRPDNEQFF. Full variable domain (rest looked up from reference TRBV28 and TRBJ2-1): DVKVTQSSRYLVKRTGEKVFLECVQDMDHENMFWYRQDPGLGLRLIYFSYDVKMKEKGDIPEGYSVSREKKERFSLILESASTNQTSMYLCASSNLGGVAGRPDNEQFFGPGTRLTVL.

The chain links TRBV20-1 to TRBJ2-2; the D gene could be TRBD1 or TRBD2 (5 bases each). Germline V gene lookup returns CDR1 DFQATT and CDR2 SNEGSKA (reference sequence). Trimming removed 0 bases from V and 5 bases from J, with 16 bases in between. The CDR3 loop spans 16 amino acids. This CDR3 reads CSAREGTGQFTGELFF. CDR3 sequence (DNA): TGCAGTGCTAGAGAGGGGACCGGGCAATTTACCGGGGAGCTGTTTTTT.

This clonotype was seen many times. The rearrangement joins TRBV7-3 to TRBJ2-3, with D tentatively TRBD2 (6 bases). The ends were cut back, 2 bases at V and 2 bases at J, with 20 bases in the middle. Germline CDR1 reads SGHTA; CDR2 reads FQGTGA. The CDR3 covers 18 residues. The CDR3 region is CASSLLRSVADNTDTQYF. DNA for the CDR3: TGTGCCAGCAGCTTACTGAGGTCGGTAGCGGATAACACAGATACGCAGTATTTT.

The chain combines TRBV2 with TRBJ2-3; 7 nucleotides align to TRBD2. Germline V gene data show CDR1 as SNHLY and CDR2 as FYNNEI. Trimming cost V 3 bases and J 3 bases; bases outside gene matches: 6. The CDR3 consists of 15 residues. In nucleotides, the CDR3 is TGTGCCAGCAGTGATGGCGGGGGAGAGACAGATACGCAGTATTTT. The encoded protein is CASSDGGGETDTQYF.

A word on this clonotype: Sequence at one end of the junction differs from germline and may be a read error. The rearrangement uses TRBV27 and TRBJ2-5; D gene ambiguous. The CDR3 spans 16 residues. CDR1 and CDR2 (germline): MNHEY, SMNVEV (reference sequence). The CDR3 nucleotides read TGTGCCGGCAGTTTATCGCCCCTCCTGAACCAAGAGACCCAGTACTTC. This codes for CAGSLSPLLNQETQYF.

The rearrangement links TRBV20-1 to TRBJ2-5; TRBD1 is a possible D gene (5 bases). The germline V gene has CDR1 DFQATT and CDR2 SNEGSKA (reference sequence). Trimming took off 0 bases at V and 7 bases at J, with 15 bases between the two ends. The length of the CDR3 is 14 residues. The CDR3 region is CSAREATGPATQYF. CDR3 in DNA: TGCAGTGCTAGAGAAGCTACAGGCCCAGCGACCCAGTACTTC.

V and J are TRBV20-1 and TRBJ2-1, with TRBD2 as a possible D gene (5 bases). The CDR3 runs to 14 residues. From germline, CDR1 is DFQATT and CDR2 SNEGSKA (reference sequence). Trimming cost V 7 bases and J 7 bases, with 20 bases left between them. CDR3 residues: CSVSPGSRSNEQFF. CDR3 nucleotide sequence: TGCAGTGTTTCTCCGGGATCTCGAAGTAATGAGCAGTTCTTC.

A note on this clonotype: One junction end disagrees with the germline gene, perhaps due to a read error. The rearrangement joins TRBV10-3 to TRBJ2-3; maybe TRBD2 (5 bases). Germline loops: CDR1 ENHRY, CDR2 SYGVKD. This CDR3 spans 15 amino acids. The CDR3 nucleotides are TGTGCCATCAGTGAGTCGAGGGCTGGCACAGATGCGCAGTATTTT. As protein: CAISESRAGTDAQYF.

The rearrangement joins TRBV6-1 to TRBJ2-3; either TRBD1 or TRBD2 may supply D (5 bases each). CDR3 size: 14 residues. V shed 6 bases and J shed 4 bases, with 14 bases lying between them. CDR1 and CDR2 (germline): MNHNS, SASEGT. The CDR3 sequence: CASRGLGDPDTQYF. In DNA form, the CDR3 reads TGTGCCAGCAGGGGCCTGGGGGACCCAGATACGCAGTATTTT.

The table lists this clonotype with many counts. The chain combines TRBV14 with TRBJ1-2; no reliable D call. The CDR3 runs 14 residues. V was pared by 2 bases and J by 1 base, with 8 bases between. Germline V gene data show CDR1 as SGHDN and CDR2 as FVKESK. CDR3 nucleotides: TGTGCCAGCAGCCAACAGTTCCGTAACTATGGCTACACCTTC. Protein product: CASSQQFRNYGYTF.

J is TRBJ2-1 and V is TRBV4-2; 7 nucleotides align to TRBD2. TRBJ2-7 explains the end of the DNA better; the J call may be wrong. Germline CDR1 LGHNA, CDR2 YNFKEQ. This CDR3 contains 15 residues. CDR3 DNA: TGTGCCAGCAGCCAAGCGGAGGCTAGCGGCAATGAGCAGTACTTC. Its translation is CASSQAEASGNEQYF.

This clonotype was seen more than once but under ten times. The gene calls are TRBV5-1 and TRBJ2-7; D remains unclear. V was shortened by 1 base and J by 3 bases, with 14 bases between the two germline ends. The CDR3 has 15 amino acids. Germline loops: CDR1 SGHRS, CDR2 YFSETQ. CDR3 sequence reads: CASSLFDQNDYEQYF. The CDR3 DNA is TGCGCCAGCAGCTTGTTCGATCAGAACGACTACGAGCAGTACTTC.

The rearrangement joins TRBV30 to TRBJ2-7, with a possible D match to TRBD1 (5 bases). CDR3 length: 13 amino acids. The V end was cut by 2 bases, the J end by 2 bases, with 10 bases between. CDR1 and CDR2 (germline): GTSNPN, SVGIG (reference sequence). CDR3 sequence (DNA): TGTGCCTGGAGTCGTGGGGCAACCTACGAGCAGTACTTC. Translation gives CAWSRGATYEQYF.

The chain joins TRBV20-1 to TRBJ1-5; D possibly corresponds to TRBD1 (5 bases). Germline CDR1 and CDR2: DFQATT and SNEGSKA (reference sequence). The CDR3 is 15 amino acids. V dropped 1 base and J dropped 0 bases, with 10 bases sitting between them. CDR3 nucleotides: TGCAGTGCTAGAGCACCGGGACTTAGCAATCAGCCCCAGCATTTT. Translating gives CSARAPGLSNQPQHF.

The V and J genes are TRBV12-3 or TRBV12-4 and TRBJ1-5; D gene ambiguous. The ends were cut back, 5 bases at V and 3 bases at J, with 11 bases in the middle. This CDR3 has 14 amino acids. The CDR3, as DNA: TGTGCCAGCAGTGTAGGCCAGAACAATCAGCCCCAGCATTTT. Its translation is CASSVGQNNQPQHF.

This clonotype was seen a few times. The chain couples TRBV6-5 to TRBJ1-2; D is ambiguous. V lost 6 bases and J 7 bases, leaving 21 bases between the germline ends. Germline assignment: CDR1 MNHEY and CDR2 SVGAGI. This CDR3 has 15 amino acids. CDR3 bases: TGTGCCAGCAGCCAGGAGGGTATCACGATCCGTGGCTACACCTTC. Protein sequence: CASSQEGITIRGYTF.

The J gene is TRBJ1-2, the V gene TRBV9; D unclear. The CDR3 is made up of 13 amino acids. The V end was cut by 0 bases, the J end by 4 bases, with 7 bases between. The germline V gene encodes CDR1 SGDLS and CDR2 YYNGEE. Written as DNA, the CDR3 is TGTGCCAGCAGCGTAGGGGAAGGCTATGGCTACACCTTC. Translation gives CASSVGEGYGYTF.

The J gene is TRBJ2-7, the V gene TRBV2; no clear D gene. Germline CDR1 and CDR2: SNHLY and FYNNEI. The CDR3 has 14 amino acids. V was pared by 6 bases and J by 7 bases, with 19 bases between. The CDR3 protein is CASRVGSSYNEQYF. CDR3 bases: TGTGCCAGCAGAGTAGGCTCTTCCTACAATGAGCAGTACTTC. Full variable domain (missing parts from reference TRBV2 and TRBJ2-7): EPEVTQTPSHQVTQMGQEVILRCVPISNHLYFYWYRQILGQKVEFLVSFYNNEISEKSEIFDDQFSVERPDGSNFTLKIRSTKLEDSAMYFCASRVGSSYNEQYFGPGTRLTVT.

This clonotype occurred a few times. This sequence joins TRBV12-3 or TRBV12-4 and TRBJ2-1; TRBD1 is a possible D gene (6 bases). CDR3 length: 16 amino acids. Deletions cut 3 bases from V and 7 bases from J, with 19 bases between. CDR3 bases: TGTGCCAGCAGTTTCCGATTTCGTGGACAGAGGAATGAGCAGTTCTTC. This codes for CASSFRFRGQRNEQFF.

The V gene is TRBV6-1, the J gene TRBJ1-5; D is unresolved. The CDR3 runs to 14 residues. V was pared by 2 bases and J by 7 bases, with 12 bases between. CDR1 is MNHNS, CDR2 SASEGT, per germline. CDR3 sequence reads: CASSELGSGQPQHF. For the CDR3, the DNA is TGTGCCAGCAGTGAACTGGGAAGTGGCCAGCCCCAGCATTTT.

The chain links TRBV6-5 to TRBJ2-7; D might be TRBD2 (5 bases). Germline V gene lookup returns CDR1 MNHEY and CDR2 SVGAGI. V was cut by 2 bases and J by 5 bases, with 16 bases left in between. The CDR3 covers 15 residues. Written as DNA, the CDR3 is TGTGCCAGCAGTTACAAGGACTCCAAGCTCCACGAGCAGTACTTC. Its translation: CASSYKDSKLHEQYF.

Of note for this clonotype: The germline gene is not matched at one end of the junction; a read error may be the cause. The chain has TRBV7-2 and TRBJ1-2; tentatively, D is TRBD1 (6 bases). Germline V gene sequence: CDR1 SGHTA, CDR2 FQGNSA. This CDR3 is 13 amino acids long. The CDR3 region is CASSVGQNYGNTF. The CDR3 DNA follows: TGTGCCAGCAGCGTGGGACAAAACTATGGCAACACCTTC.

The sample holds a few counts of this clonotype. The gene calls are TRBV6-5 and TRBJ2-5; TRBD2 matches at 12 bases. Germline loops: CDR1 MNHEY, CDR2 SVGAGI. This CDR3 is 13 amino acids long. V dropped 8 bases and J dropped 11; count of bases not matched to a gene: 9. The CDR3 coding sequence is TGTGCCAGCCGGACTAGCGGGAACAATGAGCAGTACTTC. The encoded protein is CASRTSGNNEQYF.

In its sample, this clonotype was seen a few times. The rearrangement links TRBV14 to TRBJ1-2; 11 positions agree with TRBD1. Germline CDR1 SGHDN, CDR2 FVKESK. With 3 bases clipped from V and 4 bases from J, the junction kept 10 bases outside the gene matches. The CDR3 is 17 residues long. The CDR3 sequence is CASSQETGTGGSYGYTF. Here the CDR3 DNA reads TGTGCCAGCAGCCAGGAAACCGGGACAGGGGGTAGCTATGGCTACACCTTC.

The chain has TRBV9 and TRBJ1-3; 9 bases match TRBD1. The CDR3 runs 15 residues. Germline CDR1 and CDR2: SGDLS and YYNGEE. V trimming: 5 bases; J trimming: 4 bases; junction bases outside the gene matches: 7. CDR3 in DNA: TGTGCCAGCAGTGCACAGGGGGCGTTAGGAAACACCATATATTTT. This codes for CASSAQGALGNTIYF.